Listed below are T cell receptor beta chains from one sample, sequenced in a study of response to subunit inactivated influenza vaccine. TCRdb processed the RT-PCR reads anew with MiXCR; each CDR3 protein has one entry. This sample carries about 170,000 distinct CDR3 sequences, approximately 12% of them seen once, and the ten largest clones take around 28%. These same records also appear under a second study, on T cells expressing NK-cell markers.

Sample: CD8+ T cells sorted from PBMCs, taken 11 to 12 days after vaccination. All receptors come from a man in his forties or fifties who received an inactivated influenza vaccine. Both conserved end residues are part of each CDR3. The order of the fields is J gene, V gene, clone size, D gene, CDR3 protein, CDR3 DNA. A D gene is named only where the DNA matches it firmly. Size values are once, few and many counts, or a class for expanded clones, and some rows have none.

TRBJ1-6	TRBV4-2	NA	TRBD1	CASSQEGQDYNSPLHF	TGTGCCAGCAGCCAAGAGGGACAGGACTATAATTCACCCCTCCACTTT
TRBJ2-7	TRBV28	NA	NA	CASTARDNPYEQYF	TGTGCCAGCACCGCCCGGGACAATCCCTACGAGCAGTACTTC
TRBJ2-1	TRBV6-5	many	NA	CASSYPGYGPNEQFF	TGTGCCAGCAGTTACCCCGGATACGGTCCCAATGAGCAGTTCTTC
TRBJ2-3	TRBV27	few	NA	CASSTGVGDTQYF	TGTGCCAGCAGTACGGGTGTCGGAGATACGCAGTATTTT
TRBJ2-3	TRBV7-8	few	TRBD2	CASSSRLAGLTDTQYF	TGTGCCAGCAGCTCGAGACTAGCGGGGCTCACAGATACGCAGTATTTT
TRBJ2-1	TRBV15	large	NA	CATSRDAGAFNEQFF	TGTGCCACCAGCAGAGATGCGGGGGCCTTCAATGAGCAGTTCTTC
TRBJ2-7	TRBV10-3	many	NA	CAISSGTPTYEQYF	TGTGCCATCAGTTCCGGGACACCTACCTACGAGCAGTACTTC
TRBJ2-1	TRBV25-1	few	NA	CASSGHRSDNEQFF	TGTGCCAGCAGTGGGCACAGGTCCGACAATGAGCAGTTCTTC
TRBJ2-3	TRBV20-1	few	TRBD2	CSATLGGRAGDTQYF	TGCAGTGCTACCCTTGGCGGGAGGGCCGGAGATACGCAGTATTTT
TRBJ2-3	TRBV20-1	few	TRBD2	CSATVTSGGADTQYF	TGCAGTGCGACTGTGACTAGCGGGGGGGCAGATACGCAGTATTTT
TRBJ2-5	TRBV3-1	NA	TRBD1	CASSQAGQGISRETQYF	TGTGCCAGCAGCCAAGCAGGACAGGGTATTTCACGAGAGACCCAGTACTTC
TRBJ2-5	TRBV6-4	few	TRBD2	CASSNPWRGVVRRETQYF	TGTGCCAGCAGCAACCCCTGGCGGGGGGTTGTTCGGCGAGAGACCCAGTACTTC
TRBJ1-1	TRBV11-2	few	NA	CASRWTKNTEAFF	TGTGCCAGCAGATGGACAAAGAACACTGAAGCTTTCTTT
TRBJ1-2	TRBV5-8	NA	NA	CASSEDLRGYTF	TGTGCCAGCAGCGAGGACCTACGGGGCTACACCTTC
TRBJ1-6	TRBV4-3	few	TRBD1	CASSPRTGYNSPLHF	TGCGCCAGCAGCCCACGGACAGGGTATAATTCACCCCTCCACTTT
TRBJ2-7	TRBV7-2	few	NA	CASSLDPAPYEQYF	TGTGCCAGCAGCTTAGATCCGGCCCCCTACGAGCAGTACTTC
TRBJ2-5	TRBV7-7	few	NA	CASSLRGGDIQTQYF	TGTGCCAGCAGCTTAAGGGGGGGCGATATCCAGACCCAGTACTTC
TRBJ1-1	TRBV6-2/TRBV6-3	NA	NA	CASSYSGGLVTEAFF	TGTGCCAGCAGTTACTCGGGGGGGTTGGTCACTGAAGCTTTCTTT
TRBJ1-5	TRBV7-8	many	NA	CASSLGAGVGQPQHF	TGTGCCAGCAGCTTAGGTGCAGGGGTGGGTCAGCCCCAGCATTTT
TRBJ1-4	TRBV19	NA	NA	CASSIHRGNEKLFF	TGTGCCAGTAGTATACATCGAGGTAATGAAAAACTGTTTTTT
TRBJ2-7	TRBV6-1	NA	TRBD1	CASSDTTGTDEQYF	TGTGCCAGCAGTGACACGACAGGGACGGACGAGCAGTACTTC
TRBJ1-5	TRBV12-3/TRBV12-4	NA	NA	CASSLELDQPQHF	TGTGCCAGCAGTTTGGAGTTAGATCAGCCCCAGCATTTT
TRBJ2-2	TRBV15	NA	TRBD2	CATSRVPAGVYGELFF	TGTGCCACCAGCAGAGTCCCAGCGGGAGTGTACGGGGAGCTGTTTTTT
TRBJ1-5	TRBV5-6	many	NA	CASSLGQLRQPQHF	TGTGCCAGCAGCTTGGGACAGCTACGTCAGCCCCAGCATTTT
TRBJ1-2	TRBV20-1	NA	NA	CSGLSRAPHGYTF	TGCAGTGGCCTCTCCCGGGCACCCCATGGCTACACCTTC
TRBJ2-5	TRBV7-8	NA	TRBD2	CASSSPWTSGRAGETQYF	TGTGCCAGCAGCTCCCCCTGGACTAGCGGGAGGGCGGGAGAGACCCAGTACTTC
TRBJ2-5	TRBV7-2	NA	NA	CASSPAGFQETQYF	TGTGCCAGCAGCCCCGCGGGATTCCAAGAGACCCAGTACTTC
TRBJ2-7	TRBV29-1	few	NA	CSVDVWGEQYF	TGCAGCGTTGATGTGTGGGGCGAGCAGTACTTC
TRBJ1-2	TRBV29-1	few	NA	CSVLTAIYGYTF	TGCAGCGTCTTGACCGCGATCTATGGCTACACCTTC
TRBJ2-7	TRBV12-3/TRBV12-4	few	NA	CASSSRARPHEQYF	TGTGCCAGCAGTTCTCGGGCCCGACCCCACGAGCAGTACTTC
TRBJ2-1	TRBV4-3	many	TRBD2	CASSQDLASGAYNEQFF	TGCGCCAGCAGCCAAGATCTTGCTAGCGGGGCCTACAATGAGCAGTTCTTC
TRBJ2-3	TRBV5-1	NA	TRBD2	CASSLSGADTQYF	TGCGCCAGCAGCTTGAGCGGGGCAGATACGCAGTATTTT
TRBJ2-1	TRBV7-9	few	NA	CASLAPYNEQFF	TGTGCCAGTCTAGCCCCCTACAATGAGCAGTTCTTC
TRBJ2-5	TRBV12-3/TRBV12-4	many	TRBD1	CATRGQLQETQYF	TGTGCCACCCGGGGACAGCTACAAGAGACCCAGTACTTC
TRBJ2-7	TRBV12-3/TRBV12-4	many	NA	CASSPGTLYEQYF	TGTGCCAGCAGCCCCGGGACACTCTACGAGCAGTACTTC
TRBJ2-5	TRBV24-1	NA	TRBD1	CATRRKGQGGETQYF	TGTGCCACCAGAAGAAAGGGACAGGGCGGAGAGACCCAGTACTTC
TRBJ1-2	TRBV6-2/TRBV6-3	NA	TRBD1	CASSYSGTGDPYGYTF	TGTGCCAGCAGTTACAGTGGGACAGGGGACCCATATGGCTACACCTTC
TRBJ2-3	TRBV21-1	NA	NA	CASSTLTGPGADTQYF	TGTGCCAGCAGCACCCTGACAGGGCCCGGCGCAGATACGCAGTATTTT
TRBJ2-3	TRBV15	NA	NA	CATSRDSLRTDTQYF	TGTGCCACCAGCAGAGATTCATTGAGGACAGATACGCAGTATTTT
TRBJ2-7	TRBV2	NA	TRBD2	CASSVRLATNEQYF	TGTGCCAGCAGTGTACGACTAGCGACCAACGAGCAGTACTTC
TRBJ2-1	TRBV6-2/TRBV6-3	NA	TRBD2	CASSYSGGRLRDEQFF	TGTGCCAGCAGTTACTCTGGCGGGAGGTTAAGGGATGAGCAGTTCTTC
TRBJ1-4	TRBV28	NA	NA	CASSPTARATNEKLFF	TGTGCCAGCAGTCCTACAGCACGGGCGACTAATGAAAAACTGTTTTTT
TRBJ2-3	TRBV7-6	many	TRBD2	CASSFSSSGGAGTQYF	TGTGCCAGCAGCTTTTCCTCTAGCGGGGGGGCTGGAACGCAGTATTTT
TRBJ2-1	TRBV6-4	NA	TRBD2	CTSSPDGLAGSKNEQFF	TGTACCAGCAGTCCAGACGGACTAGCGGGTTCTAAGAATGAGCAGTTCTTC
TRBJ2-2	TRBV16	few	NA	CASSPSPGYTGELFF	TGTGCCAGCAGCCCGAGCCCCGGATACACCGGGGAGCTGTTTTTT
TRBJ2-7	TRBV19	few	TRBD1	CASSPGTGNFYEQYF	TGTGCCAGTAGTCCCGGGACAGGGAATTTCTACGAGCAGTACTTC
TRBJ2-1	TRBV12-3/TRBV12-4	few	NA	CATWTEPYNEQFF	TGTGCCACCTGGACAGAACCTTACAATGAGCAGTTCTTC
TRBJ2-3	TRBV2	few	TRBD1	CASSVRGQDTQYF	TGTGCCAGCAGTGTCAGGGGGCAAGATACGCAGTATTTT
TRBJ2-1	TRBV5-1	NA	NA	CASSLVGSGYNEQFF	TGCGCCAGCAGCTTGGTCGGGAGTGGGTATAATGAGCAGTTCTTC
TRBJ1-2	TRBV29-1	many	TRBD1	CSVGTGNGGYGYTF	TGCAGCGTTGGGACAGGGAATGGGGGCTATGGCTACACCTTC